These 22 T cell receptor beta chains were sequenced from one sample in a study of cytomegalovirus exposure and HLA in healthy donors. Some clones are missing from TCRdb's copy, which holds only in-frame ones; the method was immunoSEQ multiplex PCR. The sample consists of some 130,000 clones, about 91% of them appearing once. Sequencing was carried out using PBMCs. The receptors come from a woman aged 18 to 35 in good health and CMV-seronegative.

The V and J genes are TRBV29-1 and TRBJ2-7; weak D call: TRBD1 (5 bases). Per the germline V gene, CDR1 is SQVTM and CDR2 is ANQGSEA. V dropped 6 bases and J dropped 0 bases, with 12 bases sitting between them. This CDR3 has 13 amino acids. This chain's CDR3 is CSVGRGLSYEQYF. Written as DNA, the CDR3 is TGCAGCGTGGGAAGGGGCCTCTCCTACGAGCAGTACTTC.

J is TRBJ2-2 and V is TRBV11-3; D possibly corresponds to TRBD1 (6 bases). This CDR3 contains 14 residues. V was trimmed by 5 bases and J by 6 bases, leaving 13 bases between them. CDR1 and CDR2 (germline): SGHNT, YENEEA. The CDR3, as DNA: TGTGCCAGCAGCATACAACAGGGCTCCGGGGAGCTGTTTTTT. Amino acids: CASSIQQGSGELFF.

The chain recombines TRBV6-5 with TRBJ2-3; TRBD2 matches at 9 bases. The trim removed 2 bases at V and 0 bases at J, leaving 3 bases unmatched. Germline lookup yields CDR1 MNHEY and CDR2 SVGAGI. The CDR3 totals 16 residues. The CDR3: CASSYTRGGSTDTQYF. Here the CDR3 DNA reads TGTGCCAGCAGTTACACGCGGGGGGGTAGCACAGATACGCAGTATTTT.

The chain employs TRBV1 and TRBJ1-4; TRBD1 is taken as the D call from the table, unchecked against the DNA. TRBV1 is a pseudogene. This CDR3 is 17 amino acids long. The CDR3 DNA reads TGCACCAGCAGCCAAGAGCGGGACAGATCAACTAATGAAAAACTGTTTTTT. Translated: CTSSQERDRSTNEKLFF.

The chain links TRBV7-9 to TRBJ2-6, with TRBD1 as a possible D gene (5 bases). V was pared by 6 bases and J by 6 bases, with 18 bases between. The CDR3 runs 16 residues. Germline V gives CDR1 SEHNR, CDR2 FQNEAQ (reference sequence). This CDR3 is CASSLRQGSSANVLTF. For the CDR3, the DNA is TGTGCCAGCAGTCTTAGGCAGGGATCTTCGGCCAACGTCCTGACTTTC.

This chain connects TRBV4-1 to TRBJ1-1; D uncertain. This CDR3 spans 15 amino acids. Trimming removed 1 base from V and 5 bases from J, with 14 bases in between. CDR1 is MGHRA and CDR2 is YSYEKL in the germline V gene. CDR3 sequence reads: CASSQVDGEGTEAFF. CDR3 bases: TGCGCCAGCAGCCAAGTCGACGGGGAGGGAACTGAAGCTTTCTTT.

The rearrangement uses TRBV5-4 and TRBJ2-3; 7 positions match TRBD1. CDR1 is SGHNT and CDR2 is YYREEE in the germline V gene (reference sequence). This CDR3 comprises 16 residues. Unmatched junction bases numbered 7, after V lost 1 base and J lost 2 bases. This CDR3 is CASSLLGDRLTDTQYF. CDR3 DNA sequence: TGTGCCAGCAGCTTGTTGGGGGACAGACTCACAGATACGCAGTATTTT.

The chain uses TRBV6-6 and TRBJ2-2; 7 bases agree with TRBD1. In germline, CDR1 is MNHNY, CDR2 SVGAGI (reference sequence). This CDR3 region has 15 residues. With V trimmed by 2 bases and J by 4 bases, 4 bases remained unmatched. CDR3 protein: CASSYGTEITGELFF. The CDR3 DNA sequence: TGTGCCAGCAGTTACGGGACAGAAATCACCGGGGAGCTGTTTTTT.

CDR3 region: CASRPTGGLWRTDTQYF. Written as DNA, the CDR3 is TGTGCCAGCAGACCGACAGGGGGTTTGTGGCGCACAGATACGCAGTATTTT. The chain is built from TRBV2 and TRBJ2-3; TRBD1 matches at 9 bases. The junction had 11 bases not matched to a gene; V was cut back by 6 bases and J by 1 base. The CDR3 extends over 17 amino acids. Germline-derived CDR1 and CDR2 are SNHLY and FYNNEI. The full variable domain, completed using reference TRBV2 and TRBJ2-3, is EPEVTQTPSHQVTQMGQEVILRCVPISNHLYFYWYRQILGQKVEFLVSFYNNEISEKSEIFDDQFSVERPDGSNFTLKIRSTKLEDSAMYFCASRPTGGLWRTDTQYFGPGTRLTVL.

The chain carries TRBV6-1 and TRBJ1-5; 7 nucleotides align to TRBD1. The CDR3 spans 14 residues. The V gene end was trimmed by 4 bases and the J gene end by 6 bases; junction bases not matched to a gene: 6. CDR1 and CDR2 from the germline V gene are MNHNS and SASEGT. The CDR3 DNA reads TGTGCCAGCAGTGGAGGACAGGTCCGTCAGCCCCAGCATTTT. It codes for CASSGGQVRQPQHF.

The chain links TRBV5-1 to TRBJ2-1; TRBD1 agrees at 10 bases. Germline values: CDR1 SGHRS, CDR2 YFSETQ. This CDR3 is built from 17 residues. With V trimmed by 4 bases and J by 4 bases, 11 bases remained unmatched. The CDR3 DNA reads TGCGCCAGCAGCCTGAGACAGGGGGCGTCCCTTTACAATGAGCAGTTCTTC. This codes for CASSLRQGASLYNEQFF.

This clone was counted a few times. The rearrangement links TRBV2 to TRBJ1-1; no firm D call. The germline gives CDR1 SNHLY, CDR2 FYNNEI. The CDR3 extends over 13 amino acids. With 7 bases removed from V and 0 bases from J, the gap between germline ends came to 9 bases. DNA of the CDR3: TGTGCCAGCACTAGGTTTGTGAACACTGAAGCTTTCTTT. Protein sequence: CASTRFVNTEAFF.

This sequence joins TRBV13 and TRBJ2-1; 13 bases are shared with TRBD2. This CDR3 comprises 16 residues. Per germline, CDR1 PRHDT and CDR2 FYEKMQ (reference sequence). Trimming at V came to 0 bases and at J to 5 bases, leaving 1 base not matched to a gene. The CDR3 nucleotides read TGTGCCAGCAGCTTAGGACTAGCGGGGGGGCACAATGAGCAGTTCTTC. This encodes CASSLGLAGGHNEQFF.

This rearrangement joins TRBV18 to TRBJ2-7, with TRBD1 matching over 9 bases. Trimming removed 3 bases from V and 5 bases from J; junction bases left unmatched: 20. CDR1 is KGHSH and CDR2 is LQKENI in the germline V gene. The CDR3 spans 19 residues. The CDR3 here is CASSPINIAGTGSPHEQYF. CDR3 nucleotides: TGTGCCAGCTCACCTATTAACATCGCCGGGACAGGGTCCCCCCACGAGCAGTACTTC. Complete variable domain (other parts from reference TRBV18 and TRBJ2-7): NAGVMQNPRHLVRRRGQEARLRCSPMKGHSHVYWYRQLPEEGLKFMVYLQKENIIDESGMPKERFSAEFPKEGPSILRIQQVVRGDSAAYFCASSPINIAGTGSPHEQYFGPGTRLTVT.

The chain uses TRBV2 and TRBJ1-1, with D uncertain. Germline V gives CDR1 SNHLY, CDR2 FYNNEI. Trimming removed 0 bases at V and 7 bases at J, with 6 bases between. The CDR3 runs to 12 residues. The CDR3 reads CASSEAFGEAFF. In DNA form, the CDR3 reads TGTGCCAGCAGTGAAGCGTTCGGTGAAGCTTTCTTT.

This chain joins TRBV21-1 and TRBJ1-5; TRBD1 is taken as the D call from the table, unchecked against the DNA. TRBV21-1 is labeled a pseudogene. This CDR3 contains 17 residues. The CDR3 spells CASRIPTGGVGNQPQHF. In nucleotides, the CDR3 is TGTGCCAGCAGGATACCGACAGGGGGTGTTGGCAATCAGCCCCAGCATTTT.

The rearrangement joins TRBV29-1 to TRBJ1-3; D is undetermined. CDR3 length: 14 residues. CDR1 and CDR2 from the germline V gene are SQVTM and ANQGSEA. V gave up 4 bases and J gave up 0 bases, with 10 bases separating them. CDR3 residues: CSVVGGLSGNTIYF. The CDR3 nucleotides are TGCAGCGTTGTCGGAGGTCTCTCTGGAAACACCATATATTTT.

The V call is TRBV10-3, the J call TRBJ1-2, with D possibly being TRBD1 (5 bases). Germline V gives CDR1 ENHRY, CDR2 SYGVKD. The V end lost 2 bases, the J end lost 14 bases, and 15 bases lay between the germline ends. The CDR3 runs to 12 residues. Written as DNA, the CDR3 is TGTGCCATCAGTGAGGAACAGGTCACCGTTACCTTC. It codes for CAISEEQVTVTF.

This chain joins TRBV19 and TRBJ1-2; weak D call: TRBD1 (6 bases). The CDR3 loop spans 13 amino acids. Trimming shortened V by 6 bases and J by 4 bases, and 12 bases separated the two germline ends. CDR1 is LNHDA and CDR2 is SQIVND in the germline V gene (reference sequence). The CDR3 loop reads CASRRTDLYGYTF. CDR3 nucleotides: TGTGCCAGTAGAAGGACAGACCTCTATGGCTACACCTTC.

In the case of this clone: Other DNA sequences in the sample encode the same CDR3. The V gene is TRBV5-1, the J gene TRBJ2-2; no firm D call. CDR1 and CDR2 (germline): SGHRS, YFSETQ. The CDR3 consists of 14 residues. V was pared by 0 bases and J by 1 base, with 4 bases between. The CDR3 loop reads CASSLGQNTGELFF. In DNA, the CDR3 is TGCGCCAGCAGCTTGGGGCAGAACACCGGGGAGCTGTTTTTT.

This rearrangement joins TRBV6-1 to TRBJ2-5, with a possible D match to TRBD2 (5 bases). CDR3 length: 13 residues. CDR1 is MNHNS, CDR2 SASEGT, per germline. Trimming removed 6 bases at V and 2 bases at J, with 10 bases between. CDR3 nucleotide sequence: TGTGCCAGCAGCTGGACTTATCAAGAGACCCAGTACTTC. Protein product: CASSWTYQETQYF.

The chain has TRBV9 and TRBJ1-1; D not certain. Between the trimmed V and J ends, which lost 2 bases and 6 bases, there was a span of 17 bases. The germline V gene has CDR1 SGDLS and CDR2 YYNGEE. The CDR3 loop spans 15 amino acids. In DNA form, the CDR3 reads TGTGCCAGCAGCGTTCGGAGTGGCCCGCCAGCTGAAGCTTTCTTT. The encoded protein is CASSVRSGPPAEAFF.